This T cell receptor beta chain derives from a study of blood T cell repertoires in COVID-19. On the study more broadly: In each case, the material was cDNA or gDNA derived from T cells, B-cell-depleted T cells, or PBMCs.

In Cohort 3, a recovered donor had either two negative PCRs, clearance, or symptom resolution. Sequencing used immunoSEQ multiplex PCR; TCRdb keeps in-frame clones, though not all of them. The data hold around 220,000 clones, with over 80% observed a single time. The V end was cut by 1 base, the J end by 4 bases, with 4 bases between. The CDR3 extends over 12 amino acids. CDR1 is SEHNR and CDR2 is FQNEAQ in the germline V gene (reference sequence). The clonotype comes from a woman aged 18 to 35 who had recovered from COVID-19. This chain links TRBV7-9 with TRBJ1-2; the D is unclear. The sample consisted of PBMCs or T cells enriched from blood (not recorded which). The CDR3 spells CASSLDSYGYTF. The DNA of the CDR3 is TGTGCCAGCAGCTTAGATAGCTATGGCTACACCTTC. The full variable domain, completed using reference TRBV7-9 and TRBJ1-2, is DTGVSQNPRHKITKRGQNVTFRCDPISEHNRLYWYRQTLGQGPEFLTYFQNEAQLEKSRLLSDRFSAERPKGSFSTLEIQRTEQGDSAMYLCASSLDSYGYTFGSGTRLTVV.